The 10 T cell receptor beta chains below come from one sample, sequenced in a study of T-cell reconstitution after alpha-beta-depleted transplantation in children. Preparation of the TCRbeta library involved a method that used unique molecular identifiers. A single record per CDR3 protein comes from TCRdb applying MiXCR to the PCR reads. The sample gives under 350,000 distinct CDR3 sequences, 9.9% of which show up once; 10% is in the top ten. Sequences were derived from PBMCs from the stem cell graft donor, sampled from the stem cell graft. These receptors were obtained from a human donor who donated a stem cell graft to a child with SCID.

The sample holds a few counts of this clonotype. The chain combines TRBV21-1 with TRBJ2-2; TRBD1 is the table's D call, not checked against the DNA. TRBV21-1 is a pseudogene locus. The CDR3 contains 18 residues. The CDR3 is CASSKVPLPGQGVGELFF. Written as DNA, the CDR3 is TGTGCCAGCAGCAAAGTACCCCTCCCGGGACAGGGGGTCGGGGAGCTGTTTTTT.

This chain connects TRBV12-3 or TRBV12-4 to TRBJ1-1, with D possibly matching TRBD1 (5 bases). Trimming shortened V by 3 bases and J by 1 base, and 9 bases separated the two germline ends. This CDR3 has 14 residues. The CDR3 DNA is TGTGCCAGCAGTTTGACAGTGAGGAACACTGAAGCTTTCTTT. Its translation is CASSLTVRNTEAFF.

The rearrangement links TRBV7-2 to TRBJ2-1; tentative D call: TRBD1 (5 bases). Trimming stripped 5 bases from V and 6 bases from J, with 11 bases between. The germline CDR1 and CDR2 sequences are SGHTA and FQGNSA. The CDR3 totals 13 residues. This CDR3 is CASSTDKSNEQFF. DNA for the CDR3: TGTGCCAGCAGCACGGACAAGTCCAATGAGCAGTTCTTC.

The table lists this clonotype with a few counts. V usage is TRBV9 and J usage is TRBJ2-7; D ambiguous. Germline V gene lookup returns CDR1 SGDLS and CDR2 YYNGEE. With 3 bases removed from V and 0 bases from J, the gap between germline ends came to 19 bases. CDR3 length: 17 amino acids. In DNA form, the CDR3 reads TGTGCCAGCAGCGGAGGACCCACCCTATTAGTCTCCTACGAGCAGTACTTC. Protein product: CASSGGPTLLVSYEQYF.

This clonotype has just a few counts. V usage is TRBV12-3 or TRBV12-4 and J usage is TRBJ2-1; 9 nucleotides align to TRBD2. The CDR3 extends over 15 amino acids. V lost 2 bases and J lost 9; bases outside the gene matches: 8. In DNA, the CDR3 is TGTGCCAGCAGTTTAACCAGCGGGGGGCCTGGTGAGCAGTTCTTC. Translating it yields CASSLTSGGPGEQFF.

This rearrangement joins TRBV7-3 to TRBJ2-7, with D perhaps TRBD2 (6 bases). The CDR3 is 15 amino acids. V lost 4 bases and J lost 4, with 17 bases in between. Germline V gives CDR1 SGHTA, CDR2 FQGTGA. CDR3: CASSSPAGFIYEQYF. CDR3 bases: TGTGCCAGCAGCTCCCCCGCGGGGTTTATTTACGAGCAGTACTTC.

The sample holds a few counts of this clonotype. This CDR3 reads CSARGTHNSPLHF. As DNA, the CDR3 is TGCAGTGCTAGGGGGACGCACAATTCACCCCTCCACTTT. The rearrangement uses TRBV20-1 and TRBJ1-6, with D possibly being TRBD1 (5 bases). Trimming left V 3 bases short and J 7 bases short, with 10 bases between. The CDR3 is 13 amino acids. Germline loops: CDR1 DFQATT, CDR2 SNEGSKA (reference sequence).

The CDR3 DNA sequence: TGTGCCAGCAGCACCTTAGTTTCAAATCAGCCCCAGCATTTT. Translation: CASSTLVSNQPQHF. V gene TRBV12-3 or TRBV12-4 combines with J gene TRBJ1-5; D is unclear. V shed 6 bases and J shed 4 bases, with 13 bases lying between them. The CDR3 sequence is 14 residues long.

The chain carries TRBV12-3 or TRBV12-4 and TRBJ1-2, with TRBD1 matching over 7 bases. This CDR3 comprises 13 residues. Trimming took 6 bases from V and 4 from J; bases not matched to a gene: 5. CDR3 amino acids: CASRKQGSYGYTF. Here the CDR3 DNA reads TGTGCCAGCAGAAAACAGGGGTCCTATGGCTACACCTTC.

The rearrangement joins TRBV20-1 to TRBJ2-2, with TRBD2 identical over 7 bases. The CDR3 runs to 13 residues. Germline values: CDR1 DFQATT, CDR2 SNEGSKA (reference sequence). Trimming took 1 base from V and 6 from J; bases not matched to a gene: 2. CDR3 region: CSARGLAPGELFF. DNA of the CDR3: TGCAGTGCTAGAGGACTAGCCCCCGGGGAGCTGTTTTTT.